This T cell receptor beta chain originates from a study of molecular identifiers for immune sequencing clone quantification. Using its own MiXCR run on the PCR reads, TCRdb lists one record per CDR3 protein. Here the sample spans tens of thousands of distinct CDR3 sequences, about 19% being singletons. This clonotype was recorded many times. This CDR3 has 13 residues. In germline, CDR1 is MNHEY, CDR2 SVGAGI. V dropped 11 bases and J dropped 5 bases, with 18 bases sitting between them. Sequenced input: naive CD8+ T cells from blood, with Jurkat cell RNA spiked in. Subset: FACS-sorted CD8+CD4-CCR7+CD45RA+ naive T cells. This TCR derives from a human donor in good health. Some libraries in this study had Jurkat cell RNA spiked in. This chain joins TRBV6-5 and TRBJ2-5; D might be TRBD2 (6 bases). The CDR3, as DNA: TGTGCCTCGAACCCGGGGGATCCGGAGACCCAGTACTTC. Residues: CASNPGDPETQYF.